This TCR beta chain was captured by sequencing in a study of blood T cell repertoires in COVID-19 (dated by TCRdb to about 2020). In terms of the full investigation: Samples from collaborators originated in the United States, Italy and Spain and spanned both the acute and convalescent phases of COVID-19. The repertoires were made available in a free public database intended to serve as a resource for research on the immune response to SARS-CoV-2. Deeply sampled blood TCRbeta repertoires from subjects exposed to, actively infected with, or recovered from COVID-19 were included in the dataset. The material from the prospective study consisted of cDNA or gDNA derived from T cells, B-cell-depleted T cells, or PBMCs. The samples were drawn from two sources: the first 160 participants of the ongoing ImmuneRACE study, and 1,254 subjects contributed by 6 global collaborators. Nearly every sample came with metadata listing a de-identified subject ID, COVID-19 status, age in years and sex. Where available, HLA class I and class II types were obtained from metadata supplied by the sample provider rather than from assay-based typing. Overall study results and their limits: The quantity of clinical and demographic metadata differed by source and by participant and was supplied without curation.

As for this clone: The antigen it binds to is not known. No qualities accompany the bases; no much larger clone lies one base away.

TCRbeta CDR3 regions were amplified from genomic DNA by means of the immunoSEQ Assay, a bias-controlled multiplex PCR. Processing in the source paper ran as follows. Nucleated cell counts per sample were estimated from amplification of reference gene primers within the assay. To quantify the absolute abundance of each unique TCRbeta CDR3 rearrangement, sequence reads were collapsed and filtered. For each sample, productive Simpson clonality was calculated as the square root of Simpson's diversity index across productive rearrangements. TCRdb retrieved this table from immuneACCESS and kept in-frame rearrangements only. Not all clones are present; in checked studies, unresolved V genes account for under half, and no reason is known for the remainder. V, J and clone size are taken as reported in that table, and D and trimming were inferred from the DNA itself. The sample has over 100,000 clones on record, roughly 80% of them singletons. Approximately 7.9% of the sample is taken by the ten largest.

Collaborating institutions collected whole blood in K2EDTA tubes following their own protocols. For TCRbeta analysis, collaborators shipped samples in one of three forms: frozen whole blood, isolated PBMCs, or DNA extracted from either of those sample types. The CDR3 runs 15 residues from the cysteine to the phenylalanine. Of the read, only the CDR3 DNA is kept; its 45 bases are in frame from base 1. V loses 3 bases of germline sequence and J loses 6 bases, and the interval between the two ends is 17 bases. The germline V gene (reference sequence) sets CDR1 to LGHDT and CDR2 to YNNKEL. The sample consisted of peripheral blood. The receptor was isolated from a man aged 70-80 years with acute or convalescent COVID-19. The V gene is TRBV3-1 (or the pseudogene TRBV3-2) and the J gene is TRBJ1-1; TRBD1 is a possible D gene, resting on 6 matching bases. The CDR3 here reads CASSQIGGLFSEAFF. The nucleotides are TGTGCCAGCAGCCAGATAGGGGGTTTGTTCTCTGAAGCTTTCTTT.